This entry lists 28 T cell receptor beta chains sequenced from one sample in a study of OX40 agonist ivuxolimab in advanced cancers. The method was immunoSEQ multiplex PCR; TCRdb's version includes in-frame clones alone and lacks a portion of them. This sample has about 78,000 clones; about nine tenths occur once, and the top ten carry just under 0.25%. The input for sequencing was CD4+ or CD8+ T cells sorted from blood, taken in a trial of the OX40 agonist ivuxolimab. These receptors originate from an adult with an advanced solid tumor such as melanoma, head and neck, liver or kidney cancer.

The CDR3 DNA reads as TGTGCCAGCAGCTCAGGACAGGGAACTTCCGGCTACACCTTC. As protein: CASSSGQGTSGYTF. The chain has TRBV5-5 and TRBJ1-2; TRBD1 matches at 8 bases. The CDR3 totals 14 residues. Germline CDR1 reads SGHKS; CDR2 reads YYEKEE (reference sequence). V dropped 3 bases and J dropped 8; count of bases not matched to a gene: 9.

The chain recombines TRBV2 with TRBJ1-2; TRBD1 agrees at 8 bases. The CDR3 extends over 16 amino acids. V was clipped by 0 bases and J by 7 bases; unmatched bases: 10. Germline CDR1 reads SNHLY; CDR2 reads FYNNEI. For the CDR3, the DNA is TGTGCCAGCAGTGAAGCGGGTACGGCAGGGGGCCGTGGCTACACCTTC. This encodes CASSEAGTAGGRGYTF.

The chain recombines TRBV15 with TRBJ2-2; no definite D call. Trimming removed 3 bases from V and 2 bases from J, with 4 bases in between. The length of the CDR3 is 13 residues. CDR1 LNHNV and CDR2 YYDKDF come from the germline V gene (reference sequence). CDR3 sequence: CATSRGNTGELFF. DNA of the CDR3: TGTGCCACCAGCAGGGGTAACACCGGGGAGCTGTTTTTT.

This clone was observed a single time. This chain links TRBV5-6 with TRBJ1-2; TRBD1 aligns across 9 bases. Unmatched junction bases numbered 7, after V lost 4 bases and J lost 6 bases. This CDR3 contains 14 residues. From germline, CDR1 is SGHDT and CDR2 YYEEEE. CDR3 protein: CASSRTGGSHGYTF. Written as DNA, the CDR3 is TGTGCCAGCAGCAGAACAGGGGGCTCCCATGGCTACACCTTC. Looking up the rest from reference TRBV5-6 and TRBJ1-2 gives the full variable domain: DAGVTQSPTHLIKTRGQQVTLRCSPKSGHDTVSWYQQALGQGPQFIFQYYEEEERQRGNFPDRFSGHQFPNYSSELNVNALLLGDSALYLCASSRTGGSHGYTFGSGTRLTVV.

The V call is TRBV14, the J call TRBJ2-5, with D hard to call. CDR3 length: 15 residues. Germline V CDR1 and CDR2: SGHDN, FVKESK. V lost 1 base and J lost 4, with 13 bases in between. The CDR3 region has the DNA TGTGCCAGCAGCCAAGGGTACATACTGGGAGAGACCCAGTACTTC. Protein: CASSQGYILGETQYF.

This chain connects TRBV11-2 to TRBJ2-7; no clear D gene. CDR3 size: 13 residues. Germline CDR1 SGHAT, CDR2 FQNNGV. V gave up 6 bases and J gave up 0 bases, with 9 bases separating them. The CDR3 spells CASSRVTSYEQYF. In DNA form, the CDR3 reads TGTGCCAGCAGTAGAGTGACCTCCTACGAGCAGTACTTC.

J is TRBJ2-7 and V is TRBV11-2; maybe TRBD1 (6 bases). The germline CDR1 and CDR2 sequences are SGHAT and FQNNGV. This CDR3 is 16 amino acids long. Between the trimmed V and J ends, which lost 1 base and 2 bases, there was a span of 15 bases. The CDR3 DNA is TGTGCCAGCAGCTTAGCCAGGATAGGGGGAGCCTACGAGCAGTACTTC. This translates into CASSLARIGGAYEQYF.

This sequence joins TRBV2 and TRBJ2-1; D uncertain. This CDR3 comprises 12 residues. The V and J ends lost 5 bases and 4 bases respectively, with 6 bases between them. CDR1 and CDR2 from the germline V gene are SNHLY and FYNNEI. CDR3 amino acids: CASSPNYNEQFF. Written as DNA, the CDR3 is TGTGCCAGCAGTCCAAATTACAATGAGCAGTTCTTC.

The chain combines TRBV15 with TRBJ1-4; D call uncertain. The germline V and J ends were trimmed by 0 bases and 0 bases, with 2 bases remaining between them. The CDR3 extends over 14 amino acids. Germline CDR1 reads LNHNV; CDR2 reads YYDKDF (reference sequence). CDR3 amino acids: CATSRETTNEKLFF. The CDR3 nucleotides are TGTGCCACCAGCAGAGAAACAACTAATGAAAAACTGTTTTTT.

The CDR3 is CASSSGWRTEAFF. The CDR3 DNA reads TGTGCCAGCAGTTCTGGCTGGCGCACTGAAGCTTTCTTT. This chain joins TRBV28 and TRBJ1-1, with no clear D. Germline CDR1 MDHEN, CDR2 SYDVKM. The germline V and J ends were trimmed by 4 bases and 4 bases, with 10 bases remaining between them. The CDR3 extends over 13 amino acids.

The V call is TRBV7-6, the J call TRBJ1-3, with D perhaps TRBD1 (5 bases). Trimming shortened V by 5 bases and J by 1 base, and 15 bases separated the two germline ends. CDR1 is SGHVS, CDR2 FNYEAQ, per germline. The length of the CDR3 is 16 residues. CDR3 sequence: CASSPSVGTSGNTIYF. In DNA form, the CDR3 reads TGTGCCAGCAGCCCAAGTGTGGGGACTTCTGGAAACACCATATATTTT.

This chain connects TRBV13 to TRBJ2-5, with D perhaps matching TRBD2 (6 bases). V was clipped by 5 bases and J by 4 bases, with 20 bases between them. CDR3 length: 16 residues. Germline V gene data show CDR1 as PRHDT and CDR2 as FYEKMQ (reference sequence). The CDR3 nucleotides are TGTGCCAGCAGCCTTCAGGGACTGTCAAGCAGAGAGACCCAGTACTTC. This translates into CASSLQGLSSRETQYF. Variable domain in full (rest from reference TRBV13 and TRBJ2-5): AAGVIQSPRHLIKEKRETATLKCYPIPRHDTVYWYQQGPGQDPQFLISFYEKMQSDKGSIPDRFSAQQFSDYHSELNMSSLELGDSALYFCASSLQGLSSRETQYFGPGTRLLVL.

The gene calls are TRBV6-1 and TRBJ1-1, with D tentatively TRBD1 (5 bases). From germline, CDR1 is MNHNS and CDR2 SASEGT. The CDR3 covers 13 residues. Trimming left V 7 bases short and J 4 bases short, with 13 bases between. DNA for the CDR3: TGTGCCAGCAAGAGGGGTAGTGGCACTGAAGCTTTCTTT. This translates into CASKRGSGTEAFF.

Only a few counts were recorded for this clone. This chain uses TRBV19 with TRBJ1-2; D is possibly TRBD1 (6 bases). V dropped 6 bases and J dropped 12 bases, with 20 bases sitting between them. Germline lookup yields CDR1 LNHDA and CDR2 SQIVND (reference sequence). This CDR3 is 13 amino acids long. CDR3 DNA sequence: TGTGCCAGTAGCCGCCAAGGACAGACAAGGAACACCTTC. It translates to CASSRQGQTRNTF.

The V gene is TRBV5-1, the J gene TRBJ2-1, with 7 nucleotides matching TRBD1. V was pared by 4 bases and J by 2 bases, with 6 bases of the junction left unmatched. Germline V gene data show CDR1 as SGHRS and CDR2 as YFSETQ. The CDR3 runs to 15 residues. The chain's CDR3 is CASSISGQPYNEQFF. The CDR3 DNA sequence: TGCGCCAGCAGCATTTCGGGACAGCCCTACAATGAGCAGTTCTTC.

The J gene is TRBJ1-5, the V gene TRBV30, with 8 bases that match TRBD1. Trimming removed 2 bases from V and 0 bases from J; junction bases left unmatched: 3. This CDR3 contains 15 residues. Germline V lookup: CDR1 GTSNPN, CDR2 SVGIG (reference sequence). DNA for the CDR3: TGTGCCTGGAGTCAACAGGGGGGTAGCAATCAGCCCCAGCATTTT. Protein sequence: CAWSQQGGSNQPQHF.

The CDR3 DNA sequence: TGTGCCAGCAGCGTAGGACAGTTCTACGAGCAGTACTTC. This translates into CASSVGQFYEQYF. This chain links TRBV9 with TRBJ2-7, with a weak D call TRBD1 (5 bases). V was clipped by 0 bases and J by 3 bases, with 7 bases between them. The CDR3 length is 13 residues. Germline CDR1 and CDR2: SGDLS and YYNGEE. Supplemented by reference TRBV9 and TRBJ2-7, the full variable domain reads DSGVTQTPKHLITATGQRVTLRCSPRSGDLSVYWYQQSLDQGLQFLIQYYNGEERAKGNILERFSAQQFPDLHSELNLSSLELGDSALYFCASSVGQFYEQYFGPGTRLTVT.

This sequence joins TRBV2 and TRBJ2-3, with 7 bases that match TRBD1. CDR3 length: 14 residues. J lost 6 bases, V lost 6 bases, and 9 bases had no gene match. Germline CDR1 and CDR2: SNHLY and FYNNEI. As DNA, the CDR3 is TGTGCCAGCAGACAGGGGTACCAAACCGATACGCAGTATTTT. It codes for CASRQGYQTDTQYF.

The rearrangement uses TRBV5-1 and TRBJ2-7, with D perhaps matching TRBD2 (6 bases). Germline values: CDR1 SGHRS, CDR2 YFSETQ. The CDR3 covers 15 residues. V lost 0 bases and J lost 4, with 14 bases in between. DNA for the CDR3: TGCGCCAGCAGCTTGGCCTTAGGGACTCAGTACGAGCAGTACTTC. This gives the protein CASSLALGTQYEQYF.

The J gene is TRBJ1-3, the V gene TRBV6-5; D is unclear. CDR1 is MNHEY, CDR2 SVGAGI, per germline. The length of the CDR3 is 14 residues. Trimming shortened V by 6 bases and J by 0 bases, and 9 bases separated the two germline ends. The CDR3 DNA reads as TGTGCCAGCAGAGACGATGCCTCTGGAAACACCATATATTTT. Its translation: CASRDDASGNTIYF.

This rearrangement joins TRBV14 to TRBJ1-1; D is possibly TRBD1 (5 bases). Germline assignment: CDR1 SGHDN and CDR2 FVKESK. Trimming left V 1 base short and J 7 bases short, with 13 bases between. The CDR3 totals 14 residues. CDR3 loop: CASSQAWGSVEAFF. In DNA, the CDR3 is TGTGCCAGCAGCCAAGCCTGGGGGTCGGTTGAAGCTTTCTTT.

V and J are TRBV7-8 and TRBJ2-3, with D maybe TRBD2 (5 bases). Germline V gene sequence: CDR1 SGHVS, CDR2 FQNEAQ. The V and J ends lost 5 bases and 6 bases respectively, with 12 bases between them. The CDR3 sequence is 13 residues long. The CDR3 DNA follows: TGTGCCAGCAGCCGGGAATTTCGGGATACGCAGTATTTT. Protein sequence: CASSREFRDTQYF.

For the CDR3, the DNA is TGTGCCAGCGCCGACAGGGCAGGGGGCAATCAGCCCCAGCATTTT. Its protein is CASADRAGGNQPQHF. The V call is TRBV2, the J call TRBJ1-5; 7 bases map to TRBD1. Unmatched junction bases numbered 9, after V lost 8 bases and J lost 2 bases. The CDR3 spans 15 residues. CDR1 and CDR2 (germline): SNHLY, FYNNEI.

The CDR3 DNA reads as TGTGCCAGCAGCAAAAGGAGACAGGGGGCGGGAAACACTGAAGCTTTCTTT. Residues: CASSKRRQGAGNTEAFF. The rearrangement joins TRBV21-1 to TRBJ1-1; the D call of TRBD1 is as the table states it, not checked on the DNA. TRBV21-1 is classified as a pseudogene. There are 17 residues in the CDR3.

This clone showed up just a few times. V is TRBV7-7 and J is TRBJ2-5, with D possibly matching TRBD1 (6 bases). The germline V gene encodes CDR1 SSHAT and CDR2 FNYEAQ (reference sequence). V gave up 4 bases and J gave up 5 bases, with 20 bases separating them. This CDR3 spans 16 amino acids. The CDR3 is CASSSGRTVSRETQYF. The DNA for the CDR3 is TGTGCCAGCAGCTCGGGAAGGACAGTTTCGAGGGAGACCCAGTACTTC.

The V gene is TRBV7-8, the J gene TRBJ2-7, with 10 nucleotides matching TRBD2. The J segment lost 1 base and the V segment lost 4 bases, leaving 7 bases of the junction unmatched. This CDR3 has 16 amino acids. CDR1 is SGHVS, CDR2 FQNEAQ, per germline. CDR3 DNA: TGTGCCAGCAGCTCCCCGTCTAGCGGGAGTTCCTACGAGCAGTACTTC. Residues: CASSSPSSGSSYEQYF. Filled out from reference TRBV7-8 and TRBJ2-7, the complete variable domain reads GAGVSQSPRYKVAKRGQDVALRCDPISGHVSLFWYQQALGQGPEFLTYFQNEAQLDKSGLPSDRFFAERPEGSVSTLKIQRTQQEDSAVYLCASSSPSSGSSYEQYFGPGTRLTVT.

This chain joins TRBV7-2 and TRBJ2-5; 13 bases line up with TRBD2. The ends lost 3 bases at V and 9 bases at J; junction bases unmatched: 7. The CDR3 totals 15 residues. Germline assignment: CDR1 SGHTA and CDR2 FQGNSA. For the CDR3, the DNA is TGTGCCAGCAGCTTCTGGACTAGCGGGGGCGGGGCCCAGTACTTC. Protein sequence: CASSFWTSGGGAQYF.

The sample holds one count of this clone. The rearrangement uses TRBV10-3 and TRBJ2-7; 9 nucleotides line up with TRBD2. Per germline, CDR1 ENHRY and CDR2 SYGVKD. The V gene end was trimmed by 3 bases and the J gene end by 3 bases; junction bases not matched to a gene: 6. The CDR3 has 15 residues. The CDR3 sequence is CAISDLGSGSYEQYF. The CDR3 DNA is TGTGCCATCAGTGATTTGGGTAGCGGGAGCTACGAGCAGTACTTC.